This T cell receptor (beta chain) emerged from a study of blood T cell repertoires in COVID-19. As for the study in general: The origin of the acute and convalescent COVID-19 samples was the United States, Italy and Spain. PBMCs, B-cell-depleted T cells, or T cells were the source of the cDNA or gDNA that made up the material.

In the authors' workflow: Scientists estimated how many nucleated cells there were by amplifying reference gene primers. Profiled with immunoSEQ multiplex PCR; TCRdb holds only in-frame clones, not every one. The V and J calls and the clone size are those of that table, but D and trimming were determined from the DNA. The table includes 95,000 to 110,000 clones, about 85% detected once. Germline V gene data show CDR1 as LGHNA and CDR2 as YNFKEQ. V was clipped by 2 bases and J by 2 bases, with 10 bases between them. This CDR3 comprises 15 residues. The source is a man in his fifties or sixties in a cohort sampled during active COVID-19. The chain joins TRBV4-2 to TRBJ1-5, with D possibly matching TRBD1 (5 bases). Sequenced input: peripheral blood. The CDR3 spells CASSQHEGGNQPQHF. The CDR3 DNA reads as TGTGCCAGCAGCCAACATGAAGGGGGCAATCAGCCCCAGCATTTT.